This T cell receptor (beta chain) was profiled in a study of T-cell reconstitution after alpha-beta-depleted transplantation in children. Unique molecular identifiers were used in preparing the TCRbeta library. TCRdb recomputed calls from the PCR reads with MiXCR, one row per CDR3 protein. The table has about a million distinct CDR3 sequences, about 29% seen once. This clonotype occurred a few times. The CDR3 totals 16 residues. Trimming removed 2 bases from V and 3 bases from J; junction bases left unmatched: 8. The germline CDR1 and CDR2 sequences are SGHVS and FQNEAQ. Sample: PBMCs, mostly from graft donor cells, taken 360 days after TCRalphabeta/CD19-depleted stem cell transplant. This sequence joins TRBV7-8 and TRBJ2-7; 9 bases align to TRBD1. This TCR came from a boy younger than two who had a stem cell transplant for SCID, so the T cells may come from the graft donor. CDR3 sequence reads: CASSLFAGQGIYEQYF. The CDR3 region has the DNA TGTGCCAGCAGCTTATTTGCGGGACAGGGAATCTACGAGCAGTACTTC.